The clone carrying this T cell receptor (beta chain) was seen only a few times. Its target is not known. This sample stems from a study of post-analysis software for immune sequencing data. Presence of unique molecular identifiers characterized the TCR beta cDNA libraries. In TCRdb, the PCR reads were re-called with MiXCR into one record per CDR3 protein. The profile covers roughly 700,000 distinct CDR3 sequences, with 30% appearing a single time and roughly 0.54% taken by the ten largest. Study results and caveats: In multiple sclerosis, normalized Chao1 diversity was significantly below that of controls.

The sequenced material came from blood. The source of this sequence is a girl between 5 and 17 years old with multiple sclerosis.

CDR3 DNA sequence: TGTGCCAGCGGGGCGGGGAGCTCCTACAATGAGCAGTTCTTC. This translates into CASGAGSSYNEQFF. This chain links TRBV6-2 or TRBV6-3 with TRBJ2-1, with a weak D call TRBD2 (6 bases). The V gene lost 8 bases and the J gene lost 0 bases, with 11 bases spanning the gap. The germline CDR1 and CDR2 sequences are MNHEY and SVGEGT. CDR3 length: 14 residues.